Listed here is a single T cell receptor (beta chain). This table comes from immunoSEQ multiplex PCR, and its TCRdb copy is limited to in-frame clones, with some not included. This sample has approximately 490,000 clones, with approximately 91% found just once. These data are taken from a study of blood T cell repertoires in COVID-19. CDR3 length: 18 amino acids. V shed 1 base, J shed 2 bases, and the junction held 8 bases outside the gene matches. Germline CDR1 is MNHEY and CDR2 is SVGEGT. J is TRBJ2-3 and V is TRBV6-2 or TRBV6-3, with 11 bases matching TRBD2. The source material was PBMCs or T cells enriched from blood (not recorded which). This sequence was found in a woman in her sixties who had recovered from COVID-19. Here the CDR3 DNA reads TGTGCCAGCAGTTACTTACTGACTAGCGGGGCGTTCACAGATACGCAGTATTTT. This translates into CASSYLLTSGAFTDTQYF.